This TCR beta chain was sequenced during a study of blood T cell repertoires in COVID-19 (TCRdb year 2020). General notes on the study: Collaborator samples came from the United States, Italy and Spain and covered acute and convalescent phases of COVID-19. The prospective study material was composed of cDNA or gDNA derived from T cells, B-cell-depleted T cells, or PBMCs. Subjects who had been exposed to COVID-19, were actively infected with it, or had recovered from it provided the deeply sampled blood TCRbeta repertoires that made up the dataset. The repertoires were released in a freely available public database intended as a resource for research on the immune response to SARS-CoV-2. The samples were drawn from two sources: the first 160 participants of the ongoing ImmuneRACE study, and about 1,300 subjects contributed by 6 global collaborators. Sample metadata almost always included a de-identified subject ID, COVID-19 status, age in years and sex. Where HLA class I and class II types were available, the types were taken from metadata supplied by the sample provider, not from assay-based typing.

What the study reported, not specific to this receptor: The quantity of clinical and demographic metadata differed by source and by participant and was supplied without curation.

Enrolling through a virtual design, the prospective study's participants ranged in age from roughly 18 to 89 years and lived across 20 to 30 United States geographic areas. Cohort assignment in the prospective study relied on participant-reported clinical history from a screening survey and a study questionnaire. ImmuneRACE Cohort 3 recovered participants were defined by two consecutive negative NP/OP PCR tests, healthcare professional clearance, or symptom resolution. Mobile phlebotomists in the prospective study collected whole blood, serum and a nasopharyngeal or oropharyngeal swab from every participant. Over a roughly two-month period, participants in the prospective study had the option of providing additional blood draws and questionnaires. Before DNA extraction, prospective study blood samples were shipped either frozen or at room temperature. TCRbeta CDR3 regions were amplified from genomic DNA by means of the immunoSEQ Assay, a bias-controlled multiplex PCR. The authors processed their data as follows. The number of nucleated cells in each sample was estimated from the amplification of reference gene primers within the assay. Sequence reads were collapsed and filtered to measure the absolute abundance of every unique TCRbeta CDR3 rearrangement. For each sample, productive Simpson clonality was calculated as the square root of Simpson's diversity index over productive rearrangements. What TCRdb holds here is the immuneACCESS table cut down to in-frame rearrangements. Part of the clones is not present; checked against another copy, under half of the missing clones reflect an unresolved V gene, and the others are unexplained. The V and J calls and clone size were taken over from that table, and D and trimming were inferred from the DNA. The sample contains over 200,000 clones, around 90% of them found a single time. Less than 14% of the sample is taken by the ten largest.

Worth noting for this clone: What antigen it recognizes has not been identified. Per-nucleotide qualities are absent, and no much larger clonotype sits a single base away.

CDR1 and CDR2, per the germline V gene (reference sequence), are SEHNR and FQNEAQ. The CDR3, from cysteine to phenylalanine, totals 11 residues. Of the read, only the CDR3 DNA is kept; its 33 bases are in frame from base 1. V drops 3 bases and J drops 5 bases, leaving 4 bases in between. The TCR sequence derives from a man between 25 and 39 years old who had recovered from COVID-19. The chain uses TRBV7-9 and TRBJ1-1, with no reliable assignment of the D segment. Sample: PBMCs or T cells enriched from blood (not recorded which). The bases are TGTGCCAGCAGCTTTGAGACTGAAGCTTTCTTT. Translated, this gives CASSFETEAFF.